This T cell receptor beta chain was recovered during a study of blood T cell repertoires in COVID-19. Study-level information: Sources were T cells, B-cell-depleted T cells, or PBMCs; the material itself was cDNA or gDNA.

Repertoires were generated with immunoSEQ multiplex PCR, while TCRdb's copy carries only in-frame clones and drops some. The data contain 180,000 or so clones, over 70% of them singletons. Clinical histories supplied by participants themselves formed the basis of cohort assignment. The germline V gene encodes CDR1 WNHNN and CDR2 SYGVQD (reference sequence). The length of the CDR3 is 14 residues. J gave up 4 bases and V 6 bases, and 4 bases lay outside the gene matches. The sample taken for sequencing was PBMCs or T cells enriched from blood (not recorded which). This receptor was identified in a woman between 55 and 75 years old who had recovered from COVID-19. This sequence joins TRBV10-1 and TRBJ1-5, with 9 bases identical to TRBD1. This CDR3 is CASSTGTGNQPQHF. The CDR3 region has the DNA TGCGCCAGCAGCACCGGGACAGGGAATCAGCCCCAGCATTTT.